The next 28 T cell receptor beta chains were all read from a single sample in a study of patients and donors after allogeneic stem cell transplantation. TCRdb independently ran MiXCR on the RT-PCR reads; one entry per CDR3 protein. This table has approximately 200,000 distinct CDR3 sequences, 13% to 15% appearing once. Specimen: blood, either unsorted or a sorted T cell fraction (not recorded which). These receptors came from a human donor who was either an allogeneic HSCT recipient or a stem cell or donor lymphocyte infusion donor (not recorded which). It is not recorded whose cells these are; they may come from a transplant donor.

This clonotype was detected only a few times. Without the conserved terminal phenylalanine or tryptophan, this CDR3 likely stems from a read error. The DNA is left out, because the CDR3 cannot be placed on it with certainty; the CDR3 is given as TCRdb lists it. The CDR3 protein is CSARDAEAVRL. The chain links TRBV20-1 to TRBJ2-7. Germline V lookup: CDR1 DFQATT, CDR2 SNEGSKA (reference sequence). Inclusive of both ends, the CDR3 amounts to 11 amino acids.

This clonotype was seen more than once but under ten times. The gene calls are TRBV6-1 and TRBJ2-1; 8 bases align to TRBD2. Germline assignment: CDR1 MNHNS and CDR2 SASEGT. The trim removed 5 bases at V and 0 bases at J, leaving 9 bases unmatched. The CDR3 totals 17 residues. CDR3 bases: TGTGCCAGCAGTCCCATCGGGGGGGTAAGCTCCTACAATGAGCAGTTCTTC. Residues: CASSPIGGVSSYNEQFF.

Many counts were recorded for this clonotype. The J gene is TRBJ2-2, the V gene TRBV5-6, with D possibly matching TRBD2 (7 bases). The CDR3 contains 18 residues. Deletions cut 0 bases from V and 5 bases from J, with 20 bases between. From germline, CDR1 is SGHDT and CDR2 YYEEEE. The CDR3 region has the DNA TGTGCCAGCAGCTTGGACCGGGGGGCCCAGCGGTGGACCGGGGAGCTGTTTTTT. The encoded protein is CASSLDRGAQRWTGELFF.

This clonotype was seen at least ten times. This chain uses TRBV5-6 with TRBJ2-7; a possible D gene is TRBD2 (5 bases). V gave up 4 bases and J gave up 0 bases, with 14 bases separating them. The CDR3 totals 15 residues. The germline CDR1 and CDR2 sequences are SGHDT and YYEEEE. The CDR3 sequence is CASSARGLASYEQYF. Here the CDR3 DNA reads TGTGCCAGCAGCGCCAGAGGGCTAGCCTCCTACGAGCAGTACTTC.

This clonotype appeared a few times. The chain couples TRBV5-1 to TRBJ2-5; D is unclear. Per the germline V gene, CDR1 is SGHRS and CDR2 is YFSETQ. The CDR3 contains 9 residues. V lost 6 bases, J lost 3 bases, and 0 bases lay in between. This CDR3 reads CASKETQYF. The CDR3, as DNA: TGCGCCAGCAAAGAGACCCAGTACTTC. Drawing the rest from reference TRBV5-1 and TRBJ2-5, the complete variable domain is KAGVTQTPRYLIKTRGQQVTLSCSPISGHRSVSWYQQTPGQGLQFLFEYFSETQRNKGNFPGRFSGRQFSNSRSEMNVSTLELGDSALYLCASKETQYFGPGTRLLVL.

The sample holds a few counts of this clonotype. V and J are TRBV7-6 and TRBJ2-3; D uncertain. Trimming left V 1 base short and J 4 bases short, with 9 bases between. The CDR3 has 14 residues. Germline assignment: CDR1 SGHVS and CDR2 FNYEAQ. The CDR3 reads CASSLDWAADTQYF. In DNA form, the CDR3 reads TGTGCCAGCAGCTTAGACTGGGCCGCAGATACGCAGTATTTT.

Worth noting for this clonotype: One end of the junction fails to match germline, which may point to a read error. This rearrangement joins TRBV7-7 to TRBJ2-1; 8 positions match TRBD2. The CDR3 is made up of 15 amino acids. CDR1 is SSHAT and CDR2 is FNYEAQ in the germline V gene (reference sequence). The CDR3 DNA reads TGTGCTAGCAGTGTCCTCGGGGGGGCTAACAATGAGCAGTTCTTC. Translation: CASSVLGGANNEQFF.

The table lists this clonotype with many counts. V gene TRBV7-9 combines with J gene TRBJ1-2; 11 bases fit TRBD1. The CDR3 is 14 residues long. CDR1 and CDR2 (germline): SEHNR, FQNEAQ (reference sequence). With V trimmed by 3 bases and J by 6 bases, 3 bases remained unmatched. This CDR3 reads CASSLDRGHDGYTF. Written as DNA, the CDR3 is TGTGCCAGCAGCTTGGACAGGGGGCATGATGGCTACACCTTC.

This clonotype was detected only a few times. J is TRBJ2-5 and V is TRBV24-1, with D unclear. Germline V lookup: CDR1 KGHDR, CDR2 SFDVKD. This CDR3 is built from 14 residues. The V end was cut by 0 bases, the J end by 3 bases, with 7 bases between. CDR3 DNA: TGTGCCACCAGTGATTTGACTGGTAAAGAGACCCAGTACTTC. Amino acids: CATSDLTGKETQYF.

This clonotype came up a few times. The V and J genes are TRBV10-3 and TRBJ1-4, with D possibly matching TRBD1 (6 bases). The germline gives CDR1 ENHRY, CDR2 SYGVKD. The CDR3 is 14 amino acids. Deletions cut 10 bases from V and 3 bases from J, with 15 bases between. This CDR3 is CATGNGGSNEKLFF. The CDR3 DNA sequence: TGTGCCACCGGGAACGGGGGCTCTAATGAAAAACTGTTTTTT.

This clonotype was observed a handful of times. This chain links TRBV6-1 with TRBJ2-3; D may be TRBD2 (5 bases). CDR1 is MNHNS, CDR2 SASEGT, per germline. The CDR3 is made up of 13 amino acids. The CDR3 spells CAVRKRRTDTQYF. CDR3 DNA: TGTGCGGTAAGGAAGCGGCGCACAGATACGCAGTATTTT.

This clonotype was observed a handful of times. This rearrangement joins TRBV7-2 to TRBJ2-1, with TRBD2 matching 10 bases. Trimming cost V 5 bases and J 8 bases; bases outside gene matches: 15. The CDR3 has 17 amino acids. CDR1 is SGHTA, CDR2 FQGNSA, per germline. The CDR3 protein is CASSPETLAGAGDEQFF. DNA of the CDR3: TGTGCCAGCAGCCCCGAGACTCTAGCGGGGGCGGGGGATGAGCAGTTCTTC.

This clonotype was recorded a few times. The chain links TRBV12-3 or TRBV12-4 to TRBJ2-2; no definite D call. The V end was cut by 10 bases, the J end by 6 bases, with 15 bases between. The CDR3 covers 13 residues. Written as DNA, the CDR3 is TGTGCCACCCTCGTACATCGGGCCGGGGAGCTGTTTTTT. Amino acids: CATLVHRAGELFF.

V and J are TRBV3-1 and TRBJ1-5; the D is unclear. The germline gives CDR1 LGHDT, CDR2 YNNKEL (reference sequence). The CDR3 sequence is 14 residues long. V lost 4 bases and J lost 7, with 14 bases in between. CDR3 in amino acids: CASSPVVSSQPQHF. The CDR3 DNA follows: TGTGCCAGCAGCCCGGTAGTGTCCAGCCAGCCCCAGCATTTT.

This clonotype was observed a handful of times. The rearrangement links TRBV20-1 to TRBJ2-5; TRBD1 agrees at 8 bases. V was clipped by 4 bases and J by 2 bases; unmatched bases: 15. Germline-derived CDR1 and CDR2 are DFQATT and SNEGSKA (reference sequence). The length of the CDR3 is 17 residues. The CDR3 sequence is CSAKPGTGGWGQETQYF. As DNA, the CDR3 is TGCAGTGCTAAGCCCGGGACAGGAGGGTGGGGACAAGAGACCCAGTACTTC.

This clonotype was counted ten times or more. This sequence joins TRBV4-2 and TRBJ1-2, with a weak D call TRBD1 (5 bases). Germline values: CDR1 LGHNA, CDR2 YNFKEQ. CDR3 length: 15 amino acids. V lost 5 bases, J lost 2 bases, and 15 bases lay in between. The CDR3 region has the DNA TGTGCCAGCAGCGGGGGGGTAGGGATCAACTATGGCTACACCTTC. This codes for CASSGGVGINYGYTF.

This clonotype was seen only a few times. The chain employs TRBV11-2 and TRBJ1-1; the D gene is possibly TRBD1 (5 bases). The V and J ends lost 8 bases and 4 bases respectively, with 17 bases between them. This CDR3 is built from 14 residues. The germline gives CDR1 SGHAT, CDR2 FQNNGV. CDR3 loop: CASCTGTYTTEAFF. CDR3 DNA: TGTGCCAGCTGTACGGGGACCTACACCACTGAAGCTTTCTTT.

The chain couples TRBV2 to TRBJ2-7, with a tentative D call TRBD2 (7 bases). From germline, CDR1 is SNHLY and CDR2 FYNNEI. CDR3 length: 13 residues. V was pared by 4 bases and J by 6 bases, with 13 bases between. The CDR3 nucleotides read TGTGCCAGCAGTGTGAGGGGAGGGGGCGAGCAGTACTTC. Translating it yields CASSVRGGGEQYF.

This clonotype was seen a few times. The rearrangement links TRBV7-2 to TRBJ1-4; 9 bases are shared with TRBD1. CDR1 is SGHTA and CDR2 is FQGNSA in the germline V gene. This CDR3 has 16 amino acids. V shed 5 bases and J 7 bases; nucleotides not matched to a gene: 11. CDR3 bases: TGTGCCAGCAGCGACAGGGGGTTCGGAGTCAGTGAAAAACTGTTTTTT. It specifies CASSDRGFGVSEKLFF.

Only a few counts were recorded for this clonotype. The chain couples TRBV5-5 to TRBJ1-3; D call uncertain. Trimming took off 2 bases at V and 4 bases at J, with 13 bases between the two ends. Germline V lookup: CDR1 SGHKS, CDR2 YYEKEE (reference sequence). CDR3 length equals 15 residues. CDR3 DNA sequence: TGTGCCAGCAGCTTCACTCAGGCGGCGGGAAACACCATATATTTT. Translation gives CASSFTQAAGNTIYF.

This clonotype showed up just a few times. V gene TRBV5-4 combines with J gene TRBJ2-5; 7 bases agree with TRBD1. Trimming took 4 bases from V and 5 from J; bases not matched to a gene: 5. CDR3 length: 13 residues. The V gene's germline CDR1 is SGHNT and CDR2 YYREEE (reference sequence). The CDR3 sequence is CASSIDRAETQYF. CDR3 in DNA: TGTGCCAGCAGCATAGACAGGGCGGAGACCCAGTACTTC.

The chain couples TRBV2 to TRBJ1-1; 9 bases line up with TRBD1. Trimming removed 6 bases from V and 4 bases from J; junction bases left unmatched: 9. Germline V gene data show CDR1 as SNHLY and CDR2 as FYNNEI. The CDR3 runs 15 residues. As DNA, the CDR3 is TGTGCCAGCAGCGAAACGGGGACAGGGTTCACTGAAGCTTTCTTT. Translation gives CASSETGTGFTEAFF. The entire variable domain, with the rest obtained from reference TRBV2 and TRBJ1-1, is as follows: EPEVTQTPSHQVTQMGQEVILRCVPISNHLYFYWYRQILGQKVEFLVSFYNNEISEKSEIFDDQFSVERPDGSNFTLKIRSTKLEDSAMYFCASSETGTGFTEAFFGQGTRLTVV.

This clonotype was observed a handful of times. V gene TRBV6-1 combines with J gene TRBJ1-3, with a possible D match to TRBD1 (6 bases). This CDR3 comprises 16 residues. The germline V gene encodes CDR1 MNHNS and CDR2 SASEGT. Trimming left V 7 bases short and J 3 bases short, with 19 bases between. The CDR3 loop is CASTPGQGSVGNTIYF. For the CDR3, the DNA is TGTGCCAGCACTCCCGGCCAGGGGTCAGTTGGAAACACCATATATTTT.

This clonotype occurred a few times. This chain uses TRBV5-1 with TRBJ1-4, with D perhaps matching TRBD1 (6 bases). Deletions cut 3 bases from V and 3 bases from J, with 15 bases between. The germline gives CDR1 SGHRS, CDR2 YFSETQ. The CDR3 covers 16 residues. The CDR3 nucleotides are TGCGCCAGCAGCTCGACGCGACAGGCGCCTAATGAAAAACTGTTTTTT. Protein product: CASSSTRQAPNEKLFF.

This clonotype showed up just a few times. CDR3 DNA sequence: TGTGCCAGCAGCTCACTAGCGGGACCGGACCGGGAGACCCAGTACTTC. This codes for CASSSLAGPDRETQYF. J is TRBJ2-5 and V is TRBV7-8, with 10 bases that match TRBD2. The CDR3 spans 16 residues. The V segment lost 4 bases and the J segment 5 bases; nucleotides outside the gene matches: 10. Looked up from germline, CDR1 is SGHVS and CDR2 is FQNEAQ.

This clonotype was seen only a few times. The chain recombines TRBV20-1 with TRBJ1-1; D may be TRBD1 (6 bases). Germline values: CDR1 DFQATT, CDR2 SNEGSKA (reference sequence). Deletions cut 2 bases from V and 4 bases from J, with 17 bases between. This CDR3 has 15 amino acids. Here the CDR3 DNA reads TGCAGTGCTAGATCACAGGGTTATGGTGGCACTGAAGCTTTCTTT. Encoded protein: CSARSQGYGGTEAFF.

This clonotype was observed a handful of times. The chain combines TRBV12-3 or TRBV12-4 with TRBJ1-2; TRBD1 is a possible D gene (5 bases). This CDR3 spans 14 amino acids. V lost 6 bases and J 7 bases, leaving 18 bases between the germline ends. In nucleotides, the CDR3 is TGTGCCAGCAGGAGAGCTGGGGGGTTTAGTGGCTACACCTTC. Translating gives CASRRAGGFSGYTF.

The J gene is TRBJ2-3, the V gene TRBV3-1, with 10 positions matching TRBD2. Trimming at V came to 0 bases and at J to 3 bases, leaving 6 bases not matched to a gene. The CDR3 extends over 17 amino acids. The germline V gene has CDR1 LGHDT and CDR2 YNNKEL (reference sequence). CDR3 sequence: CASSQDGLAGVTDTQYF. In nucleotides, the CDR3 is TGTGCCAGCAGCCAAGATGGGCTAGCGGGAGTAACAGATACGCAGTATTTT.